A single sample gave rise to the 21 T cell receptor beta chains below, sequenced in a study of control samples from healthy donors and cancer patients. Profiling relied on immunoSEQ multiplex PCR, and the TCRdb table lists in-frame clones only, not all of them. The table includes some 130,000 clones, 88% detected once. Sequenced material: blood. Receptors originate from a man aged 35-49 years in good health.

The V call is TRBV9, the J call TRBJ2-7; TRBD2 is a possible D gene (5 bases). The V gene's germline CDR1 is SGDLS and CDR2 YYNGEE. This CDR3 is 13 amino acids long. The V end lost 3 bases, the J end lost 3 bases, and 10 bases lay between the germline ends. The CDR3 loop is CASSGSGNYEQYF. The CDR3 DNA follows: TGTGCCAGCAGCGGTTCCGGGAACTACGAGCAGTACTTC.

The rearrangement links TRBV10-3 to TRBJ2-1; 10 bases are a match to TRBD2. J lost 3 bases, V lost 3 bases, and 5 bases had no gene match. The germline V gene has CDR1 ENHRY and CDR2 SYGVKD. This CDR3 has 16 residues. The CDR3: CAISDNERGGYNEQFF. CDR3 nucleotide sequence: TGTGCCATCAGTGACAACGAGCGGGGGGGCTACAATGAGCAGTTCTTC.

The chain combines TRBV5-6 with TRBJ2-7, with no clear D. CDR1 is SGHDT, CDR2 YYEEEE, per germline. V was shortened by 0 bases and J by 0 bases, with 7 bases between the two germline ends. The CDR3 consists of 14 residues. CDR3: CASSLGSSSYEQYF. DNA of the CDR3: TGTGCCAGCAGCTTGGGATCGAGCTCCTACGAGCAGTACTTC. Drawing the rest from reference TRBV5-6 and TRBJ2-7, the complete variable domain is DAGVTQSPTHLIKTRGQQVTLRCSPKSGHDTVSWYQQALGQGPQFIFQYYEEEERQRGNFPDRFSGHQFPNYSSELNVNALLLGDSALYLCASSLGSSSYEQYFGPGTRLTVT.

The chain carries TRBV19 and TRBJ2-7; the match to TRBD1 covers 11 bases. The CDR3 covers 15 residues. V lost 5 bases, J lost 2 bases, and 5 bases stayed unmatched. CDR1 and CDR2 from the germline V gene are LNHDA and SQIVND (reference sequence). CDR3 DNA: TGTGCCAGTAGTTCAGGGACAGGGGGTACCTACGAGCAGTACTTC. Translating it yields CASSSGTGGTYEQYF.

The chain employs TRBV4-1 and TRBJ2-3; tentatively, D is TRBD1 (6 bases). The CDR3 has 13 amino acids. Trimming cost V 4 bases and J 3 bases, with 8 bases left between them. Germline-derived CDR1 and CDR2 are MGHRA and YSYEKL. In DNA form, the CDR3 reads TGCGCCAGCAGCCGAAGGGGGACAGATACGCAGTATTTT. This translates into CASSRRGTDTQYF.

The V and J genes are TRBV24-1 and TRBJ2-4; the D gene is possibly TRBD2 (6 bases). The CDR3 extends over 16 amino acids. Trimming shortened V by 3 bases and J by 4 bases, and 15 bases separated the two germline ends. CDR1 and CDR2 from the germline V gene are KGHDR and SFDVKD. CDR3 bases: TGTGCCACCAGTGATAGGGACTCCCAGGCTAAAAACATTCAGTACTTC. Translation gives CATSDRDSQAKNIQYF.

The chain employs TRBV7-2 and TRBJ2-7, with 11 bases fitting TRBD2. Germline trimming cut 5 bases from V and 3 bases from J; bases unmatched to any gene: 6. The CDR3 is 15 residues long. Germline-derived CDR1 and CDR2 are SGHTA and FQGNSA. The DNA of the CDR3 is TGTGCCAGCAGCCCCCGTGGGACTAGCGGCTACGAGCAGTACTTC. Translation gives CASSPRGTSGYEQYF.

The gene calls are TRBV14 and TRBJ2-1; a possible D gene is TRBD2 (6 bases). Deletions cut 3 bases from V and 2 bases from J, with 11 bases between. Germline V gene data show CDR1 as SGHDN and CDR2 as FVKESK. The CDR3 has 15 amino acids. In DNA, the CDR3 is TGTGCCAGCAGCCATCCGGCGGGGACCTACAATGAGCAGTTCTTC. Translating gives CASSHPAGTYNEQFF.

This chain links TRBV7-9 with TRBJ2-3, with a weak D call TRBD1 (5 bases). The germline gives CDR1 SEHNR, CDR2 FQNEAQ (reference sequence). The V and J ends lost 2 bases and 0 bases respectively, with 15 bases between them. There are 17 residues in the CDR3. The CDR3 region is CASSLSTGSPSTDTQYF. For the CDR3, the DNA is TGTGCCAGCAGCTTATCTACAGGCAGTCCTAGCACAGATACGCAGTATTTT.

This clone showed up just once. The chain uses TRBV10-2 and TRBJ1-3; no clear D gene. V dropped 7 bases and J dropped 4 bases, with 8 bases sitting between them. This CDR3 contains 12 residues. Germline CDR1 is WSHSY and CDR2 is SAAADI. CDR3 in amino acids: CASTSEGNTIYF. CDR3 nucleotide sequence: TGCGCCAGCACGTCTGAGGGAAACACCATATATTTT.

CDR3 nucleotides: TGTGCCACCATAGGGGCGGGTGAGGATCAGCCCCAGCATTTT. This gives the protein CATIGAGEDQPQHF. The V gene is TRBV18, the J gene TRBJ1-5; D might be TRBD1 (5 bases). In germline, CDR1 is KGHSH, CDR2 LQKENI. Deletions cut 10 bases from V and 5 bases from J, with 18 bases between. The CDR3 length is 14 residues.

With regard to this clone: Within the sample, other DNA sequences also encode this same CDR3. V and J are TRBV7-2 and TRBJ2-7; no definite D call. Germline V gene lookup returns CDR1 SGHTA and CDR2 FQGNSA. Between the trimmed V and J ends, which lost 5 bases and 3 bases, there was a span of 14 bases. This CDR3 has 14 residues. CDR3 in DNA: TGTGCCAGCAGCAGTTCCTCCAGATTCTACGAGCAGTACTTC. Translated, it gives CASSSSSRFYEQYF.

The CDR3 here is CASSLSSQTDTQYF. For the CDR3, the DNA is TGTGCCAGCAGCTTAAGTAGCCAAACAGATACGCAGTATTTT. The V and J genes are TRBV7-3 and TRBJ2-3; D is unclear. Germline CDR1 and CDR2: SGHTA and FQGTGA. This CDR3 region has 14 residues. V was cut by 1 base and J by 3 bases, with 8 bases left in between.

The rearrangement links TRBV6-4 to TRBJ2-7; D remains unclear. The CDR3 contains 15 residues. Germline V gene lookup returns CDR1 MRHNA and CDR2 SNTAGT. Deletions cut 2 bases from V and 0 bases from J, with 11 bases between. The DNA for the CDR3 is TGTGCCAGCAGTGACGGGGAATCAAGCTCCTACGAGCAGTACTTC. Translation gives CASSDGESSSYEQYF.

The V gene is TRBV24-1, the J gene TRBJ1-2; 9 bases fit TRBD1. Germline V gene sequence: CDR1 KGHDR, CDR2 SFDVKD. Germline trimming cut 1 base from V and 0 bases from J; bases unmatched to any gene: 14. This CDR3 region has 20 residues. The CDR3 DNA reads TGTGCCACCAGTGATTTCCTAACCCGGGACAGGGCCCCAACTAACTATGGCTACACCTTC. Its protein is CATSDFLTRDRAPTNYGYTF.

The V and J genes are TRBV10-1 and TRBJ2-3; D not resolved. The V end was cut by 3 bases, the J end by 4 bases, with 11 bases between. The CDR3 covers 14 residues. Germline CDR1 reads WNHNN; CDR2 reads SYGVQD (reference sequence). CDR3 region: CASSESLSSDTQYF. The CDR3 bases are TGCGCCAGCAGTGAATCCTTGTCCTCAGATACGCAGTATTTT.

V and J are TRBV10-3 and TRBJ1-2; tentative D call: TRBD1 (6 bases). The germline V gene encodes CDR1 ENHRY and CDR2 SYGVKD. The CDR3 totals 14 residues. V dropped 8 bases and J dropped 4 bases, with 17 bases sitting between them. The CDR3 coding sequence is TGTGCCATCGAATCAACAGGGTCTATCTATGGCTACACCTTC. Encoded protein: CAIESTGSIYGYTF.

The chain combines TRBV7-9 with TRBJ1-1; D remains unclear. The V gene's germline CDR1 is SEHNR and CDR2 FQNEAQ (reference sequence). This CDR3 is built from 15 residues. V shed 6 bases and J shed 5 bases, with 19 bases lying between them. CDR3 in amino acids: CASSSVGNLGTEAFF. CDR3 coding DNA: TGTGCCAGCAGTTCAGTAGGAAACCTCGGAACTGAAGCTTTCTTT.

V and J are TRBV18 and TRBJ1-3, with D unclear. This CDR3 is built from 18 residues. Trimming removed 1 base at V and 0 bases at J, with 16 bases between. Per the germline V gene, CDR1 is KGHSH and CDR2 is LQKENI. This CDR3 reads CASSPLDPRPISGNTIYF. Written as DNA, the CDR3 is TGTGCCAGCTCACCACTTGATCCCCGACCCATCTCTGGAAACACCATATATTTT. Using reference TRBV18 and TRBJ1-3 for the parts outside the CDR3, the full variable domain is NAGVMQNPRHLVRRRGQEARLRCSPMKGHSHVYWYRQLPEEGLKFMVYLQKENIIDESGMPKERFSAEFPKEGPSILRIQQVVRGDSAAYFCASSPLDPRPISGNTIYFGEGSWLTVV.

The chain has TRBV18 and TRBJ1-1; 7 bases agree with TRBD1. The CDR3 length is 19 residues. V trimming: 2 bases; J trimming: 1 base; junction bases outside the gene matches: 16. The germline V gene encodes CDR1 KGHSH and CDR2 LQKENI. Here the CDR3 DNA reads TGTGCCAGCTCACCATTTATCAGGGGGACGCCTGTACCGAACACTGAAGCTTTCTTT. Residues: CASSPFIRGTPVPNTEAFF.

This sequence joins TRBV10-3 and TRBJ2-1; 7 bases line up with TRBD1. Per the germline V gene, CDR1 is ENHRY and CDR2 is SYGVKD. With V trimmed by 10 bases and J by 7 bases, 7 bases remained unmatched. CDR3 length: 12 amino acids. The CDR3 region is CATGDRQNEQFF. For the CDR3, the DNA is TGTGCCACCGGGGACAGACAGAATGAGCAGTTCTTC.